These 13 T cell receptor beta chains share one sample of origin, sequenced in a study of early T cells in non-severe SARS-CoV-2 infection. TCRdb reprocessed the 5' RACE reads via MiXCR and lists one record per CDR3 protein. The table shows about 64,000 distinct CDR3 sequences, with approximately 10% occurring only once. The material was whole blood, obtained at baseline. The source of these receptors is an adult who was a healthcare worker with PCR-confirmed SARS-CoV-2 infection or an uninfected control (not recorded which).

This clonotype was detected only a few times. This chain joins TRBV6-5 and TRBJ1-4; 9 bases agree with TRBD1. Trimming cost V 2 bases and J 9 bases; bases outside gene matches: 4. Germline V gene data show CDR1 as MNHEY and CDR2 as SVGAGI. The CDR3 has 14 residues. In nucleotides, the CDR3 is TGTGCCAGCAGTTACACAGGGGGCAGGAAAAAACTGTTTTTT. Translating gives CASSYTGGRKKLFF.

The chain uses TRBV6-1 and TRBJ2-1, with a tentative D call TRBD1 (5 bases). The germline V and J ends were trimmed by 4 bases and 5 bases, with 12 bases remaining between them. Germline V gives CDR1 MNHNS, CDR2 SASEGT. This CDR3 is 14 amino acids long. CDR3 region: CASSVGRADNEQFF. The CDR3 region has the DNA TGTGCCAGCAGTGTGGGCAGGGCTGACAATGAGCAGTTCTTC.

The table lists this clonotype with many counts. The gene calls are TRBV5-5 and TRBJ2-3; D gene unclear. Per the germline V gene, CDR1 is SGHKS and CDR2 is YYEKEE (reference sequence). V lost 4 bases, J lost 2 bases, and 11 bases lay in between. This CDR3 is 14 amino acids long. In DNA form, the CDR3 reads TGTGCCAGCAGCCCGCATTTGGACACAGATACGCAGTATTTT. Amino acids: CASSPHLDTDTQYF. Together with reference TRBV5-5 and TRBJ2-3, the CDR3 gives the full variable domain: DAGVTQSPTHLIKTRGQQVTLRCSPISGHKSVSWYQQVLGQGPQFIFQYYEKEERGRGNFPDRFSARQFPNYSSELNVNALLLGDSALYLCASSPHLDTDTQYFGPGTRLTVL.

The rearrangement uses TRBV20-1 and TRBJ2-7; D ambiguous. Deletions cut 4 bases from V and 3 bases from J, with 13 bases between. Germline CDR1 is DFQATT and CDR2 is SNEGSKA (reference sequence). The CDR3 runs 13 residues. The chain's CDR3 is CSANSVLLYEQYF. The CDR3 bases are TGCAGTGCTAATTCGGTCCTCCTCTACGAGCAGTACTTC.

The genes are TRBV4-3 and TRBJ1-1, with 7 bases that match TRBD1. CDR1 and CDR2 (germline): LGHNA, YSLEER. J was trimmed by 0 bases and V by 2 bases; bases with no gene match: 9. The CDR3 loop spans 17 amino acids. The chain's CDR3 is CASSQSLTGKMNTEAFF. The CDR3 DNA is TGCGCCAGCAGCCAATCCTTGACAGGGAAAATGAACACTGAAGCTTTCTTT.

This clonotype has a handful of counts. The chain joins TRBV20-1 to TRBJ2-5; a possible D gene is TRBD2 (6 bases). Per the germline V gene, CDR1 is DFQATT and CDR2 is SNEGSKA (reference sequence). CDR3 size: 14 residues. V dropped 3 bases and J dropped 2 bases, with 13 bases sitting between them. Here the CDR3 reads CSASPGTFQETQYF. The CDR3 DNA is TGCAGTGCTAGCCCCGGGACTTTTCAAGAGACCCAGTACTTC.

There are many counts of this clonotype. This chain uses TRBV9 with TRBJ1-2; perhaps TRBD1 as D (6 bases). CDR3 length equals 15 residues. Germline V gene data show CDR1 as SGDLS and CDR2 as YYNGEE. The V end lost 3 bases, the J end lost 5 bases, and 17 bases lay between the germline ends. CDR3 amino acids: CASSGWGQLGYGYTF. The DNA of the CDR3 is TGTGCCAGCAGCGGTTGGGGACAATTGGGGTATGGCTACACCTTC.

The chain has TRBV20-1 and TRBJ2-7; TRBD1 matches 10 bases. V trimming: 4 bases; J trimming: 0 bases; junction bases outside the gene matches: 9. CDR3 length: 16 residues. CDR1 and CDR2 (germline): DFQATT, SNEGSKA (reference sequence). CDR3 DNA sequence: TGCAGTGCTACCCGGACAGGGGGTTCTAGCTCCTACGAGCAGTACTTC. Residues: CSATRTGGSSSYEQYF.

This chain uses TRBV2 with TRBJ2-3; the D gene is possibly TRBD2 (6 bases). The CDR3 loop spans 13 amino acids. V was trimmed by 7 bases and J by 10 bases, leaving 18 bases between them. Per germline, CDR1 SNHLY and CDR2 FYNNEI. CDR3 bases: TGTGCCAGCAACGGGGACTGGTCCCGGGCGCAGTATTTT. This sequence encodes CASNGDWSRAQYF.

This clonotype was counted ten times or more. The chain carries TRBV6-5 and TRBJ1-4; a weak D match, TRBD1 (5 bases). Germline CDR1 reads MNHEY; CDR2 reads SVGAGI. V lost 0 bases to trimming and J lost 0 bases, with 11 bases between them. The CDR3 sequence is 17 residues long. The CDR3 nucleotides read TGTGCCAGCAGTTACTCGCCAGGGAGTGCAACTAATGAAAAACTGTTTTTT. Translated, it gives CASSYSPGSATNEKLFF.

This clonotype was counted many times. The chain recombines TRBV7-8 with TRBJ2-5; 9 nucleotides align to TRBD2. From germline, CDR1 is SGHVS and CDR2 FQNEAQ. The trim removed 8 bases at V and 1 base at J, leaving 5 bases unmatched. The CDR3 is 14 residues long. The CDR3 loop reads CASYPSGVQETQYF. CDR3 in DNA: TGTGCCAGCTATCCTAGCGGGGTCCAAGAGACCCAGTACTTC.

This clonotype showed up just a few times. This chain connects TRBV9 to TRBJ2-3; D possibly corresponds to TRBD1 (5 bases). The V gene lost 0 bases and the J gene lost 6 bases, with 8 bases spanning the gap. The germline CDR1 and CDR2 sequences are SGDLS and YYNGEE. The CDR3 length is 13 residues. CDR3 sequence: CASSVAAGDTQYF. The CDR3 DNA reads as TGTGCCAGCAGCGTAGCGGCAGGGGATACGCAGTATTTT.

This clonotype was seen a few times. V and J are TRBV29-1 and TRBJ2-5, with no clear D. Trimming shortened V by 7 bases and J by 4 bases, and 13 bases separated the two germline ends. CDR1 and CDR2 (germline): SQVTM, ANQGSEA. This CDR3 comprises 12 residues. The CDR3 reads CSGRVGRETQYF. Here the CDR3 DNA reads TGCAGCGGAAGGGTTGGTCGAGAGACCCAGTACTTC.